The TCR beta chain under discussion was sequenced for a study of technical replicates of blood from several donors (dated by TCRdb to 2016 to 2017). For this clone: No cognate antigen has been identified for it. No qualities accompany the bases; no much larger clone lies one base away.

The library was prepared using the immunoSEQ multiplex PCR assay. TCRdb limited this immuneACCESS table to in-frame rearrangements with V and J called. A share of clones is missing; checked studies link under half to unresolved V genes, and the rest is unexplained. This sample lists about 97,000 clones; roughly 96% were detected once. 0.3% to 0.45% of the sample is taken by the ten largest. Based on the germline V gene (reference sequence), the CDR1 and CDR2 sequences are MNHEY and SMNVEV. There are 13 amino acids in the CDR3, from cysteine to phenylalanine inclusive. Only the CDR3 portion is preserved as DNA: 39 bases, with reading frame beginning at the first base. Relative to germline, V is 2 bases shorter and J is 6 bases shorter, with 8 bases between their ends.

The chain is assembled from TRBV27 and TRBJ1-5, with the D gene not confidently named. This clonotype was sampled from a human donor in good health. Sequencing input: T cells isolated from PBMCs. For the CDR3, the sequence is CASSLQVSQPQHF. The DNA is as follows: TGTGCCAGCAGTTTACAGGTTTCTCAGCCCCAGCATTTT.